Described below is a single T cell receptor (beta chain) sequence and its context. No antigen is known for it. Some 99,000 TCR templates were measured in each sample. Sequencing was performed with immunoSEQ multiplex PCR; in TCRdb, only in-frame clones are kept and a portion is missing. The sample lists roughly 92,000 clones; about 95% were seen once. The V gene's germline CDR1 is MDHEN and CDR2 SYDVKM. CDR3 length equals 10 residues. V was shortened by 4 bases and J by 7 bases, with 4 bases between the two germline ends. The data were obtained in a study of siplizumab effects on memory and regulatory T cells. General study findings and limits: Most alloreactive clones went unmapped to unstimulated subsets; only a minor fraction mapped. Proliferating clones, CD4+ or CD8+, lacked an assignable naive or memory phenotype in roughly 80-96% of cases. Treg-derived clones made up an average of roughly 66% of mappable alloreactive CD4+ clones with siplizumab and 25% to 30% in controls.

Sequenced material: non-Treg CD4+ T cells sorted from blood. The rearrangement links TRBV28 to TRBJ1-1; D unresolved. The sequence was obtained from a human donor in good health. CDR3: CASSSIEAFF. The CDR3 DNA is TGTGCCAGCAGTTCCATTGAAGCTTTCTTT.